This is a list of T cell receptor beta chains from one sample in a study of T-cell reconstitution after alpha-beta-depleted transplantation in children. Each CDR3 protein is one row after TCRdb ran MiXCR on the PCR reads. The sample records over 200,000 distinct CDR3 sequences, roughly 10% being singletons. The sequences come from PBMCs from the stem cell graft donor, collected from the stem cell graft. Receptor source: a human donor who donated a stem cell graft to a child with acute lymphoblastic leukemia. Each CDR3 is given with its conserved first and last residue. The order of the fields is V gene, D gene, J gene, CDR3 length, clone size, CDR3 DNA, CDR3 protein. A D gene is named only where the DNA matches it firmly. The size entry is marked missing in some rows and otherwise reads once, few, many or a size class.

TRBV12-3/TRBV12-4,-,TRBJ1-2,16,-,TGTGCCAGCAGCTCACTAAACGTGGACAGAGTCCACGGCTACACCTTC,CASSSLNVDRVHGYTF
TRBV5-1,TRBD2,TRBJ2-5,15,few,TGCGCCAGCAGAAACGGGGGGGCCCACAAAGAGACCCAGTACTTC,CASRNGGAHKETQYF
TRBV7-9,-,TRBJ1-1,17,few,TGTGCCAGCAGCTTATTCCCGCGGACAGCCGAGAGACTTGAAGCTTTCTTT,CASSLFPRTAERLEAFF
TRBV12-3/TRBV12-4,-,TRBJ1-2,18,-,TGTGCCAGCAGTCAGAGTAGCATAGAAGAGAGGCTCGGCTATGGCTACACCTTC,CASSQSSIEERLGYGYTF
TRBV5-5,TRBD2,TRBJ2-1,13,many,TGTGCCAGCAGCTACACGGGGGGTAATGAGCAGTTCTTC,CASSYTGGNEQFF
TRBV5-1,TRBD1,TRBJ2-5,16,once,TGCGCCAGCTGTGATTGGACAGGGGGCCTCCAAGAGACCCAGTACTTC,CASCDWTGGLQETQYF
TRBV6-1,-,TRBJ2-7,11,-,TGTTCCAGCAGTGAAGTCTACGAGCAGTACTTC,CSSSEVYEQYF
TRBV29-1,-,TRBJ1-2,13,many,TGCAGCGTTGAAGGCGGCAGGAGGTATGGCTACACCTTC,CSVEGGRRYGYTF
TRBV2,TRBD1,TRBJ2-2,15,few,TGTGCCAGCAAAAGGGGACAGGCGAACACCGGGGAGCTGTTTTTT,CASKRGQANTGELFF
TRBV20-1,TRBD2,TRBJ2-7,15,many,TGCAGTGCTAGCCTCCCTAGCGGGGTATCGTACGAGCAGTACTTC,CSASLPSGVSYEQYF
TRBV2,TRBD2,TRBJ2-7,17,-,TGTGCCAGCAGTGAATCGCGGGGGGGGGATGGAGGTTACGAGCAGTACTTC,CASSESRGGDGGYEQYF
TRBV6-2/TRBV6-3,TRBD1,TRBJ1-1,14,-,TGTGCCAGCAACAGACAGGGGCCGAACACTGAAGCTTTCTTT,CASNRQGPNTEAFF
TRBV4-3,-,TRBJ2-7,16,many,TGCGCCAGCAGCCAAGATATGGGGACCGACTCCTACGAGCAGTACTTC,CASSQDMGTDSYEQYF